The present T cell receptor (beta chain) was sequenced within a study of blood T cell repertoires in COVID-19. The data were produced by immunoSEQ multiplex PCR, yet TCRdb's version contains in-frame clones alone and is incomplete. The sample has fewer than 250,000 clones, roughly 80% seen once. Trimming pared 4 bases from V and 6 bases from J, leaving 10 bases between. Germline V gene sequence: CDR1 SGHRS, CDR2 YFSETQ. The CDR3 runs to 12 residues. This clone has only one observation. The TCR comes from an elderly woman with COVID-19, enrolled during active disease. The rearrangement joins TRBV5-1 to TRBJ1-1; the D gene is possibly TRBD1 (6 bases). Sequencing input: peripheral blood. The CDR3 loop is CASSRTESEAFF. In nucleotides, the CDR3 is TGCGCCAGCAGCAGGACAGAGTCTGAAGCTTTCTTT. The full variable domain, in which reference TRBV5-1 and TRBJ1-1 provide the parts outside the CDR3, is KAGVTQTPRYLIKTRGQQVTLSCSPISGHRSVSWYQQTPGQGLQFLFEYFSETQRNKGNFPGRFSGRQFSNSRSEMNVSTLELGDSALYLCASSRTESEAFFGQGTRLTVV.